These 7 T cell receptor beta chains originate from one sample sequenced in a study of T cells in women clearing cervical HPV infection (dated by TCRdb to between 2017 and 2018). Libraries came from the immunoSEQ multiplex PCR assay. TCRdb limited this immuneACCESS table to in-frame rearrangements with V and J called. A share of clones is missing; checked studies link under half to unresolved V genes, and the rest is unexplained. The table held for this sample gives some 25,000 clones. Around 4% of the sample belongs to the ten largest clones. The sequencing input was blood buffy coat. The origin of the receptors is a woman between 18 and 75 years old with a cervical HPV16 infection that either progressed to CIN3+ or cleared (not recorded which).

As to this clone: Sequencing ends 3 residues short of the CDR3 end; the germline J gene provides the rest. V and J are TRBV20-1 and TRBJ2-5, with TRBD1 identical over 7 bases. V lost 5 bases and J lost 1; bases outside the gene matches: 1. Germline loops: CDR1 DFQATT, CDR2 SNEGSKA (reference sequence). The CDR3 is 12 amino acids. CDR3 in amino acids: CSADRAQETQYF. The sequenced CDR3 bases are TGCAGTGCTGACAGGGCCCAAGAGACC.

Turning to this clone: The sequence runs out 3 residues before the end of the CDR3; the remainder is reconstructed from the germline J gene. V is TRBV30 and J is TRBJ2-7; 10 bases are a match to TRBD2. This CDR3 is 12 amino acids long. Per the germline V gene, CDR1 is GTSNPN and CDR2 is SVGIG (reference sequence). V was clipped by 7 bases and J by 1 base; unmatched bases: 1. The covered CDR3 bases are TGTGCCTTTAGCGGGGGGTCCTACGAG. Encoded protein: CAFSGGSYE. In full, the CDR3 is CAFSGGSYEQYF.

As regards this clone: With the read ending 3 residues before the CDR3 end, the germline J gene is used to fill in that end. The chain joins TRBV6-2 or TRBV6-3 to TRBJ2-1; tentative D call: TRBD2 (6 bases). V lost 5 bases, J lost 0 bases, and 11 bases lay in between. The V gene's germline CDR1 is MNHEY and CDR2 SVGEGT. The CDR3 has 15 residues. CDR3 region: CASSRRGSSYNEQFF. The CDR3 DNA, read in part, is TGTGCCAGCAGTAGGCGGGGTAGCTCCTACAATGAG.

A word on this clone: Read coverage stops 3 residues before the CDR3 terminus; the germline J gene supplies the remainder. V usage is TRBV30 and J usage is TRBJ1-6; no firm D call. The CDR3 is made up of 15 amino acids. CDR1 is GTSNPN and CDR2 is SVGIG in the germline V gene (reference sequence). V was cut by 4 bases and J by 0 bases, with 10 bases left in between. The DNA read from the CDR3 is TGTGCCTGGAAAACAGACAACTCCTATAATTCACCC. This codes for CAWKTDNSYNSP. The full CDR3 is CAWKTDNSYNSPLHF.

Of note for this clone: Its ends do not fully match the called genes, so a read error is possible. The CDR3 end falls 3 residues outside the read, so it is completed with the germline J gene. The genes are TRBV20-1 and TRBJ2-5; 8 nucleotides align to TRBD1. CDR3 size: 13 residues. Germline V CDR1 and CDR2: DFQATT, SNEGSKA (reference sequence). The CDR3 DNA, read in part, is TGCAGTGCTGGAGACAGGGGCCAAGAGACC. Residues: CSAGDRGQET. The full CDR3 protein is CSAGDRGQETQYF.

For this clone: Coverage ceases 3 residues before the CDR3 finishes, and the germline J gene fills in the end. The chain links TRBV2 to TRBJ2-7, with 12 bases identical to TRBD1. Per the germline V gene, CDR1 is SNHLY and CDR2 is FYNNEI. This CDR3 has 15 amino acids. The junction had 9 bases not matched to a gene; V was cut back by 7 bases and J by 5 bases. Incomplete CDR3 DNA: TGTGCCAGCAAACAGCCGGGACAGGGGGCTAACGAG. Residues: CASKQPGQGANE. The full CDR3 reads CASKQPGQGANEQYF.

As to this clone: The read terminates 3 residues before the CDR3 end, so the remaining end is supplied by the germline J gene. The chain recombines TRBV12-3 or TRBV12-4 with TRBJ2-7, with 8 bases matching TRBD2. Trimming took 8 bases from V and 6 from J; bases not matched to a gene: 9. CDR3 size: 13 residues. The CDR3: CASSAGDLSEQYF. The CDR3 DNA, read in part, is TGTGCCAGCTCAGCGGGGGACCTTAGCGAG.